The TCR beta chain under discussion was sequenced for a study of T cell clonotyping in hematopoietic cell transplantation. CDR3 length: 14 residues. Germline assignment: CDR1 MNHNS and CDR2 SASEGT. The ends were cut back, 2 bases at V and 4 bases at J, with 11 bases in the middle. Documented time point: recipient sample about 28 days before transplant, after cytoreduction. Generated by immunoSEQ multiplex PCR, the TCRdb table keeps only in-frame clones and is missing some. Seen here are fewer than 100,000 clones, 95% to 97% observed once, and the top ten hold around 1.5%. Study findings and constraints: Cells were unsorted, so CD4 and CD8 contributions were not separated. Graft donor and pretransplant recipient Inverse Simpson Index values predicted broader posttransplant TCR diversity. Pathologically expanded recipient clonotypes increased progressively from day 30 to day 180 as diversity fell.

Turning to this clone: The antigen is unknown.

This chain joins TRBV6-1 and TRBJ1-2, with D tentatively TRBD1 (6 bases). The receptor was derived from a woman between 50 and 59 years old with acute myeloid leukemia. Some clones in this sample may be carry-over from other donors' samples. The starting material was peripheral blood mononuclear cells, obtained before stem cell transplant. CDR3 residues: CASSESVRGYGYTF. The CDR3 nucleotides read TGTGCCAGCAGTGAATCAGTCAGGGGCTATGGCTACACCTTC.